This TCR beta chain was identified during a study of blood T cells in healthy people across ages. Turning to the study itself: Template switching picked up about one barcoded beta molecule for each two T cells.

V dropped 7 bases and J dropped 10 bases, with 11 bases sitting between them. Germline CDR1 and CDR2: SQVTM and ANQGSEA. The CDR3 totals 10 residues. Through a sample-barcoded 5' primer and a J-beta primer mix, a second PCR was run for 7 to 11 cycles. TCRdb ran MiXCR on the 5' RACE reads and lists one entry per CDR3 protein. Of approximately 360,000 distinct CDR3 sequences in the sample, approximately 51% were seen once. This chain uses TRBV29-1 with TRBJ2-1; the D is unclear. Sequencing was carried out using blood. The TCR originated in a man between 60 and 75 years old in good health. The CDR3, as DNA: TGCAGCGCCTCCGACACCGAGCAGTTCTTC. Encoded protein: CSASDTEQFF.